The 4 T cell receptor beta chains below come from one sample, sequenced in a study of blood T cells in healthy people across ages. A second roughly 7 to 11 cycle PCR used barcoded and J-beta primers. MiXCR, applied by TCRdb to the 5' RACE reads, yields one record per CDR3 protein. Found here are almost 800,000 distinct CDR3 sequences, more than 45% of them singletons; the top ten hold around 22%. The source material was blood. These receptors were collected from a man aged 30-40 years in good health.

This clonotype was recorded only once. The chain combines TRBV20-1 with TRBJ2-3; 12 nucleotides match TRBD2. Trimming cost V 6 bases and J 3 bases; bases outside gene matches: 4. The CDR3 covers 14 residues. Germline V lookup: CDR1 DFQATT, CDR2 SNEGSKA (reference sequence). The CDR3 spells CSAETSGRTDTQYF. CDR3 DNA: TGCAGTGCCGAAACTAGCGGGAGGACAGATACGCAGTATTTT.

This rearrangement joins TRBV7-2 to TRBJ2-7, with TRBD2 identical over 7 bases. Germline V gene data show CDR1 as SGHTA and CDR2 as FQGNSA. CDR3 length: 15 residues. V shed 1 base and J 5 bases; nucleotides not matched to a gene: 8. In DNA, the CDR3 is TGTGCCAGCAGCTTAGTCGGCGGGAGTTCCGACGAGCAGTACTTC. Amino acid sequence: CASSLVGGSSDEQYF. Together with reference TRBV7-2 and TRBJ2-7, the CDR3 gives the full variable domain: GAGVSQSPSNKVTEKGKDVELRCDPISGHTALYWYRQSLGQGLEFLIYFQGNSAPDKSGLPSDRFSAERTGGSVSTLTIQRTQQEDSAVYLCASSLVGGSSDEQYFGPGTRLTVT.

The CDR3 coding sequence is TGCAGTGTGACAGGGGACACTGAAGCTTTCTTT. This gives the protein CSVTGDTEAFF. This chain joins TRBV20-1 and TRBJ1-1; 8 bases are a match to TRBD1. J gave up 3 bases and V 7 bases, and 1 base lay outside the gene matches. Germline assignment: CDR1 DFQATT and CDR2 SNEGSKA (reference sequence). The CDR3 is made up of 11 amino acids.

This clonotype was counted a few times. The CDR3 region has the DNA TGCAGCGTTGGGACAGGGGACGATGAGCAGTTCTTC. It encodes CSVGTGDDEQFF. This chain connects TRBV29-1 to TRBJ2-1; 9 bases fit TRBD1. J lost 8 bases, V lost 4 bases, and 3 bases had no gene match. This CDR3 contains 12 residues. In germline, CDR1 is SQVTM, CDR2 ANQGSEA.